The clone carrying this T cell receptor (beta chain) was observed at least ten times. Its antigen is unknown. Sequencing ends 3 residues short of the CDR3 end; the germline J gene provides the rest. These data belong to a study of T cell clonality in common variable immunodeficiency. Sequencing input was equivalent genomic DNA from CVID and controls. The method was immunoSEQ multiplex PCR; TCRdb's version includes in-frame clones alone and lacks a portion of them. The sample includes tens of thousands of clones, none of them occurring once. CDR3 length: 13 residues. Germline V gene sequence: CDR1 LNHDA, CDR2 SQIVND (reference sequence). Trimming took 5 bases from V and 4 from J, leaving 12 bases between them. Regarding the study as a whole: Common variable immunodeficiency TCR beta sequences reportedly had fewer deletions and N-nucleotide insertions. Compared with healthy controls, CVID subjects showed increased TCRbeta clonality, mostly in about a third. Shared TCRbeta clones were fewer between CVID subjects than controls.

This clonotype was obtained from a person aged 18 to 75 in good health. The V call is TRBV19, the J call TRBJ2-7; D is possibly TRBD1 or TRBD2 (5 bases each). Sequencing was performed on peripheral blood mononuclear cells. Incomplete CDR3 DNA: TGTGCCAGTAGTCGGGAAGGGGCTTACGAG. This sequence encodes CASSREGAYE. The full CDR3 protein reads CASSREGAYEQYF.